The 22 T cell receptor beta chains listed next were all sequenced from one sample in a study of blood T cell repertoires in COVID-19. Produced via immunoSEQ multiplex PCR; TCRdb's table is partial and in-frame only. The data show about 160,000 clones, approximately 84% seen once. What was sequenced was peripheral blood. The source of these receptors is a man in his 70s with acute or convalescent COVID-19.

V gene TRBV19 combines with J gene TRBJ2-3; 11 nucleotides line up with TRBD2. Germline V gives CDR1 LNHDA, CDR2 SQIVND (reference sequence). Trimming removed 6 bases from V and 3 bases from J; junction bases left unmatched: 8. This CDR3 is 16 amino acids long. CDR3: CASRSLAGGGTDTQYF. CDR3 bases: TGTGCCAGTAGAAGCCTAGCGGGGGGAGGGACAGATACGCAGTATTTT.

This clone appeared a few times. The chain couples TRBV2 to TRBJ2-5, with 8 bases identical to TRBD1. V dropped 3 bases and J dropped 5; count of bases not matched to a gene: 5. From germline, CDR1 is SNHLY and CDR2 FYNNEI. The CDR3 has 14 residues. The CDR3, as DNA: TGTGCCAGCAGTGAGCAGGGGGCAGGGGAGACCCAGTACTTC. Encoded protein: CASSEQGAGETQYF.

This clone was picked up a small number of times. The J gene is TRBJ2-5, the V gene TRBV5-4, with 11 bases matching TRBD1. Trimming took 4 bases from V and 4 from J; bases not matched to a gene: 12. CDR3 size: 17 residues. Per germline, CDR1 SGHNT and CDR2 YYREEE (reference sequence). The CDR3: CASSKSSGTGGGETQYF. CDR3 DNA: TGTGCCAGCAGCAAATCCTCCGGGACAGGGGGAGGAGAGACCCAGTACTTC.

The chain uses TRBV5-6 and TRBJ2-5, with D possibly being TRBD2 (7 bases). The ends were cut back, 1 base at V and 4 bases at J, with 11 bases in the middle. CDR3 size: 14 residues. Per the germline V gene, CDR1 is SGHDT and CDR2 is YYEEEE. The CDR3 spells CASSLWGGAETQYF. CDR3 DNA sequence: TGTGCCAGCAGCTTGTGGGGGGGGGCAGAGACCCAGTACTTC.

The V gene is TRBV6-1, the J gene TRBJ2-5; D ambiguous. V was pared by 1 base and J by 5 bases, with 11 bases between. Germline V gene lookup returns CDR1 MNHNS and CDR2 SASEGT. This CDR3 contains 14 residues. The CDR3 sequence is CASSEGAYRETQYF. CDR3 sequence (DNA): TGTGCCAGCAGTGAAGGTGCCTATCGGGAGACCCAGTACTTC.

The CDR3 nucleotides read TGCGCCAGCAGCTCCCGGGACATCTCCTACGAGCAGTACTTC. This gives the protein CASSSRDISYEQYF. V gene TRBV4-1 combines with J gene TRBJ2-7, with D possibly being TRBD1 (6 bases). The V end lost 5 bases, the J end lost 0 bases, and 11 bases lay between the germline ends. The CDR3 runs 14 residues. Germline V gene lookup returns CDR1 MGHRA and CDR2 YSYEKL.

The chain has TRBV20-1 and TRBJ2-5, with TRBD2 matching 9 bases. The J segment lost 5 bases and the V segment lost 3 bases, leaving 13 bases of the junction unmatched. The CDR3 covers 16 residues. Looked up from germline, CDR1 is DFQATT and CDR2 is SNEGSKA (reference sequence). The CDR3 bases are TGCAGTGCTAGTCGGCTAGCGGGAAGCCCCCGGGAGACCCAGTACTTC. This encodes CSASRLAGSPRETQYF.

The rearrangement links TRBV18 to TRBJ2-7, with D perhaps TRBD2 (6 bases). V was cut by 3 bases and J by 5 bases, with 8 bases left in between. The CDR3 has 12 residues. Germline CDR1 reads KGHSH; CDR2 reads LQKENI. CDR3 DNA: TGTGCCAGCTCACCTCCGGGGGACGAGCAGTACTTC. Encoded protein: CASSPPGDEQYF.

The genes are TRBV5-6 and TRBJ2-4; 9 nucleotides match TRBD2. J gave up 9 bases and V 4 bases, and 8 bases lay outside the gene matches. From germline, CDR1 is SGHDT and CDR2 YYEEEE. The CDR3 is 14 residues long. CDR3 sequence reads: CASSGGTSWSIQYF. DNA of the CDR3: TGTGCCAGCAGCGGGGGGACTAGCTGGAGCATTCAGTACTTC. Full variable domain (outside the CDR3, taken from reference TRBV5-6 and TRBJ2-4): DAGVTQSPTHLIKTRGQQVTLRCSPKSGHDTVSWYQQALGQGPQFIFQYYEEEERQRGNFPDRFSGHQFPNYSSELNVNALLLGDSALYLCASSGGTSWSIQYFGAGTRLSVL.

The chain recombines TRBV30 with TRBJ2-7; 10 bases agree with TRBD2. In germline, CDR1 is GTSNPN, CDR2 SVGIG (reference sequence). The length of the CDR3 is 15 residues. V dropped 0 bases and J dropped 6; count of bases not matched to a gene: 8. For the CDR3, the DNA is TGTGCCTGGAGTGTTTCGGGGGGACTAGCGCGCGAGCAGTACTTC. Encoded protein: CAWSVSGGLAREQYF.

The chain combines TRBV27 with TRBJ1-4; TRBD1 aligns across 11 bases. The trim removed 5 bases at V and 6 bases at J, leaving 11 bases unmatched. The CDR3 contains 17 residues. Germline V gives CDR1 MNHEY, CDR2 SMNVEV (reference sequence). CDR3: CASSRTGGYGEDEKLFF. The CDR3 coding sequence is TGTGCCAGCAGTCGGACAGGGGGCTATGGTGAAGATGAAAAACTGTTTTTT. The full variable domain, rest sourced from reference TRBV27 and TRBJ1-4, is EAQVTQNPRYLITVTGKKLTVTCSQNMNHEYMSWYRQDPGLGLRQIYYSMNVEVTDKGDVPEGYKVSRKEKRNFPLILESPSPNQTSLYFCASSRTGGYGEDEKLFFGSGTQLSVL.

The rearrangement links TRBV5-1 to TRBJ2-7, with 7 nucleotides matching TRBD1. The V segment lost 4 bases and the J segment 1 base; nucleotides outside the gene matches: 5. This CDR3 has 14 amino acids. CDR1 is SGHRS, CDR2 YFSETQ, per germline. CDR3 DNA sequence: TGCGCCAGCAGCCTACAGGACAGGTCCTACGAGCAGTACTTC. Encoded protein: CASSLQDRSYEQYF.

The V gene is TRBV19, the J gene TRBJ2-7, with 9 nucleotides matching TRBD1. Germline-derived CDR1 and CDR2 are LNHDA and SQIVND (reference sequence). The CDR3 consists of 16 residues. V dropped 3 bases and J dropped 2; count of bases not matched to a gene: 8. The DNA for the CDR3 is TGTGCCAGTAGTATCCAAGGGACAGGGATTCCCTACGAGCAGTACTTC. Translated: CASSIQGTGIPYEQYF.

The chain carries TRBV3-1 (or the pseudogene TRBV3-2) and TRBJ1-3; tentatively, D is TRBD1 (5 bases). The CDR3 is 15 amino acids. Trimming took 5 bases from V and 2 from J, leaving 13 bases between them. Germline V gene sequence: CDR1 LGHDT, CDR2 YNNKEL (reference sequence). CDR3 DNA sequence: TGTGCCAGCAGCTCCGACAGATACGCTGGAAACACCATATATTTT. This gives the protein CASSSDRYAGNTIYF.

The chain employs TRBV7-9 and TRBJ1-6; 10 bases fit TRBD1. This CDR3 has 15 amino acids. With V trimmed by 2 bases and J by 10 bases, 5 bases remained unmatched. CDR1 is SEHNR, CDR2 FQNEAQ, per germline (reference sequence). The CDR3 sequence is CASSLTGTGASPLHF. In DNA, the CDR3 is TGTGCCAGCAGCTTAACCGGGACAGGGGCCTCACCCCTCCACTTT.

The chain joins TRBV11-1 to TRBJ2-2; tentative D call: TRBD2 (7 bases). The germline V and J ends were trimmed by 5 bases and 5 bases, with 18 bases remaining between them. This CDR3 contains 16 residues. Germline values: CDR1 SGHAT, CDR2 FQDESV (reference sequence). CDR3 sequence (DNA): TGTGCCAGCAGCCGTATGGGGGGGCGCAGAACCGGGGAGCTGTTTTTT. Translating it yields CASSRMGGRRTGELFF.

This clone was observed a few times. This rearrangement joins TRBV28 to TRBJ2-1, with D tentatively TRBD2 (6 bases). V dropped 6 bases and J dropped 3 bases, with 18 bases sitting between them. Germline values: CDR1 MDHEN, CDR2 SYDVKM. The CDR3 is 16 amino acids. The CDR3 is CASRTSAGTIYNEQFF. CDR3 DNA sequence: TGTGCCAGCAGGACTTCCGCGGGGACCATCTACAATGAGCAGTTCTTC.

The chain carries TRBV5-4 and TRBJ2-1, with D unresolved. In germline, CDR1 is SGHNT, CDR2 YYREEE (reference sequence). Trimming removed 0 bases from V and 7 bases from J, with 5 bases in between. The CDR3 extends over 12 amino acids. CDR3: CASSLDANEQFF. For the CDR3, the DNA is TGTGCCAGCAGCTTGGACGCGAATGAGCAGTTCTTC.

V gene TRBV18 combines with J gene TRBJ2-1; 9 bases are a match to TRBD2. With V trimmed by 2 bases and J by 2 bases, 4 bases remained unmatched. Germline V gene sequence: CDR1 KGHSH, CDR2 LQKENI. This CDR3 is built from 16 residues. The CDR3 bases are TGTGCCAGCTCACCAACTAGCGGGCGGGCCTACAATGAGCAGTTCTTC. Protein product: CASSPTSGRAYNEQFF.

This chain joins TRBV7-8 and TRBJ2-1, with TRBD2 matching 9 bases. After removal of 7 bases from V and 5 bases from J, the junction contained 9 bases not matched to a gene. CDR3 length equals 15 residues. CDR1 SGHVS and CDR2 FQNEAQ come from the germline V gene. The CDR3 reads CASTSGLAYNNEQFF. CDR3 coding DNA: TGTGCCAGCACCTCAGGACTAGCGTACAACAATGAGCAGTTCTTC.

The chain uses TRBV5-5 and TRBJ2-7; possible D gene TRBD1, 6 bases. This CDR3 contains 15 residues. V gave up 4 bases and J gave up 0 bases, with 14 bases separating them. Germline values: CDR1 SGHKS, CDR2 YYEKEE (reference sequence). CDR3 coding DNA: TGTGCCAGCAGCCGGAGTCAGGGGAACTCCTACGAGCAGTACTTC. This gives the protein CASSRSQGNSYEQYF.

This clone showed up just a few times. V gene TRBV3-1 (or the pseudogene TRBV3-2) combines with J gene TRBJ2-2; 9 nucleotides match TRBD1. CDR3 length: 15 residues. V gave up 4 bases and J gave up 6 bases; unmatched junction bases: 6. Germline loops: CDR1 LGHDT, CDR2 YNNKEL (reference sequence). Written as DNA, the CDR3 is TGTGCCAGCAGCCCTAGGACAGGGGTAGCCGGGGAGCTGTTTTTT. Protein sequence: CASSPRTGVAGELFF.